This is a list of T cell receptor beta chains from one sample in a study of blood T cell repertoires in COVID-19. The table came from immunoSEQ multiplex PCR; TCRdb's copy has only in-frame clones and leaves some out. The sample includes 300,000 to 350,000 clones, about nine tenths of them seen just once. The sequencing sample was made of peripheral blood. These receptors were taken from a woman in her fifties or sixties with COVID-19, enrolled during active disease. The CDR3 runs from the conserved cysteine through the conserved F or W. D genes are given only for firm matches. Clone size, where shown, is once, few, many, or a class for clones that have expanded.

>TRBD1|TRBV7-3|-|TRBJ1-3
CASSPQGANTIYF
TGTGCCAGCAGCCCACAGGGGGCAAACACCATATATTTT
>-|TRBV14|-|TRBJ1-2
CASSSGWSNYGYTF
TGTGCCAGCAGCTCCGGTTGGTCTAACTATGGCTACACCTTC
>-|TRBV28|-|TRBJ1-1
CASSLWPRNTEAFF
TGTGCCAGCAGTTTATGGCCCAGGAACACTGAAGCTTTCTTT
>TRBD1|TRBV2|-|TRBJ1-4
CASRRQGGEKLFF
TGTGCCAGCAGACGACAGGGTGGGGAAAAACTGTTTTTT
>TRBD1|TRBV6-5|-|TRBJ1-1
CASSYRGDRVNTEAFF
TGTGCCAGCAGTTACAGGGGGGACAGGGTGAACACTGAAGCTTTCTTT
>TRBD1|TRBV4-2|-|TRBJ1-1
CASSQDYRGQGKNTEAFF
TGTGCCAGCAGCCAAGATTATCGGGGACAGGGGAAGAACACTGAAGCTTTCTTT
>-|TRBV12-5|-|TRBJ2-2
CASGLGQTNTGELFF
TGTGCTAGTGGTTTGGGACAGACTAACACCGGGGAGCTGTTTTTT
>-|TRBV11-3|-|TRBJ2-7
CAGGDRCEQYF
TGTGCAGGAGGCGATCGGTGCGAGCAGTACTTC
>-|TRBV5-5|-|TRBJ1-2
CASSLLTTGNYGYTF
TGTGCCAGCAGCTTGTTGACGACAGGCAACTATGGCTACACCTTC
>-|TRBV12-3/TRBV12-4|-|TRBJ1-6
CASTPRGNSPLHF
TGTGCCAGCACCCCTCGGGGAAATTCACCCCTCCACTTT
>-|TRBV19|-|TRBJ1-1
CASRGTSERTEAFF
TGTGCCAGTAGGGGGACATCTGAACGCACTGAAGCTTTCTTT
>-|TRBV10-3|once|TRBJ2-5
CAISGRAPGETQYF
TGTGCCATCAGTGGACGAGCGCCCGGAGAGACCCAGTACTTC
>TRBD1|TRBV19|-|TRBJ1-1
CASNFEQGAEAFF
TGTGCCAGTAATTTCGAACAGGGGGCTGAGGCTTTCTTT
>-|TRBV4-1|-|TRBJ1-5
CASSPNHSGNQPQHF
TGCGCCAGCAGCCCGAACCATAGCGGCAATCAGCCCCAGCATTTT
>TRBD1|TRBV5-4|-|TRBJ1-1
CASSSGTGRITEAFF
TGTGCCAGCAGCTCGGGGACAGGGCGTATCACTGAAGCTTTCTTT
>TRBD2|TRBV5-1|once|TRBJ2-3
CASSETSGGSTDTQYF
TGCGCCAGCAGCGAAACTAGCGGGGGGTCCACAGATACGCAGTATTTT
>TRBD1|TRBV5-1|-|TRBJ1-1
CASRVEDRMNTEAFF
TGCGCCAGCAGGGTTGAGGACAGGATGAACACTGAAGCTTTCTTT
>TRBD2|TRBV18|-|TRBJ2-3
CASSPYRGGRGDTQYF
TGTGCCAGCTCACCTTACCGGGGGGGCCGAGGAGATACGCAGTATTTT
>-|TRBV29-1|-|TRBJ2-5
CSGERGPQETQYF
TGCAGCGGGGAAAGGGGTCCACAAGAGACCCAGTACTTC
>TRBD2|TRBV6-5|-|TRBJ2-7
CASSPLGGDYEQYF
TGTGCCAGCAGTCCGTTGGGAGGGGACTACGAGCAGTACTTC
>-|TRBV2|-|TRBJ1-1
CASRVDSKNTEAFF
TGTGCCAGCAGAGTGGACAGTAAGAACACTGAAGCTTTCTTT
>TRBD1|TRBV5-6|-|TRBJ1-3
CASSSGQRTDF
TGTGCCAGCAGCTCGGGACAGAGGACGGATTTT
>-|TRBV12-5|-|TRBJ1-4
CASARSGSEREKLFF
TGTGCTAGTGCCCGATCCGGAAGCGAGCGGGAAAAACTGTTTTTT
>-|TRBV6-5|once|TRBJ2-2
CASRRGPGELFF
TGTGCCAGCAGGCGTGGGCCCGGGGAGCTGTTTTTT
>-|TRBV5-1|once|TRBJ1-1
CASSLGTGNTEAFF
TGCGCCAGCAGCTTGGGAACGGGGAACACTGAAGCTTTCTTT
>TRBD1|TRBV18|-|TRBJ2-5
CASSPLGTGGQETQYF
TGTGCCAGCTCACCACTGGGGACAGGGGGACAAGAGACCCAGTACTTC
>TRBD1|TRBV10-1|-|TRBJ1-5
CASSEWDRGIGHQPQHF
TGCGCCAGCAGTGAGTGGGACAGGGGGATCGGGCATCAGCCCCAGCATTTT
>-|TRBV7-2|-|TRBJ1-4
CASSLTGLKLFF
TGTGCCAGCAGCTTAACAGGGTTAAAACTGTTTTTT
>-|TRBV6-5|-|TRBJ1-2
CASGLGDGYTF
TGTGCCAGCGGACTGGGTGATGGCTACACCTTC
>-|TRBV19|-|TRBJ2-2
CASSTNGRGADTGELFF
TGTGCCAGTAGTACCAATGGCCGGGGGGCGGACACCGGGGAGCTGTTTTTT
>-|TRBV2|-|TRBJ2-5
CASSEMAQETQYF
TGTGCCAGCAGTGAAATGGCCCAAGAGACCCAGTACTTC
>-|TRBV9|-|TRBJ2-6
CASSVVQSGANVLTF
TGTGCCAGCAGCGTGGTACAGTCTGGGGCCAACGTCCTGACTTTC
>TRBD1|TRBV19|-|TRBJ2-2
CASTIQRGDRGRPGELFF
TGTGCCAGTACCATTCAACGGGGGGACAGGGGGCGACCCGGGGAGCTGTTTTTT